The 22 T cell receptor beta chains reported below all come from one sample, sequenced in a study of cytomegalovirus exposure and HLA in healthy donors (dated by TCRdb to about 2017). Libraries were made using the immunoSEQ multiplex PCR assay. For the multiplex PCR, a mixture combining 60 forward primers for TCR Vbeta segments and 13 reverse primers for TCR Jbeta segments was used. TCRdb carries this immuneACCESS record with in-frame sequences only. Its versions omit some clonotypes, under half of them owing to an unresolved V gene in the studies checked, with the rest unexplained. The sample table lists about 130,000 clones, roughly 10% of them with a count of one. The ten largest clones capture 4.6% of the sample. Sample: PBMCs. Receptors were obtained from a woman younger than 30 in good health and CMV-seropositive.

This clone has more than one count but fewer than ten. The V gene is TRBV6-1, the J gene TRBJ2-3; 12 bases are a match to TRBD2. The CDR3 loop spans 18 amino acids. Germline trimming cut 0 bases from V and 2 bases from J; bases unmatched to any gene: 6. CDR1 MNHNS and CDR2 SASEGT come from the germline V gene. The CDR3 spells CASSEAGLAGSPTDTQYF. For the CDR3, the DNA is TGTGCCAGCAGTGAAGCGGGACTAGCGGGTTCGCCCACAGATACGCAGTATTTT.

This clone turned up a few times. This rearrangement joins TRBV5-1 to TRBJ2-1; TRBD2 is a possible D gene (5 bases). CDR3 size: 12 residues. The V end lost 1 base, the J end lost 9 bases, and 8 bases lay between the germline ends. Germline-derived CDR1 and CDR2 are SGHRS and YFSETQ. DNA for the CDR3: TGCGCCAGCAGCTTGTATGAGGGTGAGCAGTTCTTC. It translates to CASSLYEGEQFF.

Only a few counts were recorded for this clone. The chain is built from TRBV19 and TRBJ1-5, with D possibly TRBD1 on 6 matching bases. The CDR3 consists of 14 residues. Germline CDR1 is LNHDA and CDR2 is SQIVND (reference sequence). Trimming pared 8 bases from V and 6 bases from J, leaving 17 bases between. Here the CDR3 DNA reads TGTGCCAGTCTGCCACAGGGAGGGGGTCAGCCCCAGCATTTT. Amino acid sequence: CASLPQGGGQPQHF. Filled out from reference TRBV19 and TRBJ1-5, the complete variable domain reads DGGITQSPKYLFRKEGQNVTLSCEQNLNHDAMYWYRQDPGQGLRLIYYSQIVNDFQKGDIAEGYSVSREKKESFPLTVTSAQKNPTAFYLCASLPQGGGQPQHFGDGTRLSIL.

The J gene is TRBJ2-1, the V gene TRBV5-8, with TRBD2 matching 12 bases. CDR3 length: 16 amino acids. Germline loops: CDR1 SGHTS, CDR2 YDEGEE. J was trimmed by 4 bases and V by 4 bases; bases with no gene match: 6. CDR3 amino acids: CASSAGTSGLYNEQFF. DNA for the CDR3: TGTGCCAGCAGCGCGGGGACTAGCGGGTTATACAATGAGCAGTTCTTC.

The chain joins TRBV9 to TRBJ1-4; 7 bases agree with TRBD1. The germline gives CDR1 SGDLS, CDR2 YYNGEE. J lost 7 bases, V lost 4 bases, and 7 bases had no gene match. The CDR3 has 14 residues. The CDR3 sequence: CASSPTGSGEKLFF. CDR3 in DNA: TGTGCCAGCAGCCCGACAGGGAGTGGTGAAAAACTGTTTTTT.

This clone was picked up a small number of times. The gene calls are TRBV9 and TRBJ1-1; possible D gene TRBD1, 6 bases. Germline CDR1 SGDLS, CDR2 YYNGEE. V shed 4 bases and J shed 3 bases, with 13 bases lying between them. CDR3 length equals 14 residues. The CDR3 spells CASSSSDSYTEAFF. As DNA, the CDR3 is TGTGCCAGCAGCTCATCGGACAGCTACACTGAAGCTTTCTTT.

This clone has only a few counts. The chain combines TRBV2 with TRBJ2-7; possibly TRBD2 for D (6 bases). Germline V gives CDR1 SNHLY, CDR2 FYNNEI. The germline V and J ends were trimmed by 2 bases and 2 bases, with 13 bases remaining between them. CDR3 length: 15 residues. The CDR3 here is CASSERGAPTYEQYF. In DNA, the CDR3 is TGTGCCAGCAGTGAACGCGGGGCCCCCACCTACGAGCAGTACTTC.

This clone has more than one count but fewer than ten. V usage is TRBV4-1 and J usage is TRBJ1-2; D uncertain. Trimming removed 4 bases from V and 6 bases from J, with 18 bases in between. CDR1 is MGHRA and CDR2 is YSYEKL in the germline V gene. The CDR3 covers 15 residues. CDR3 bases: TGCGCCAGCAGCCCCCACGGGAGCCCCGCGGATGGCTACACCTTC. As protein: CASSPHGSPADGYTF.

This clone was counted between two and nine times. The genes are TRBV6-5 and TRBJ2-7; the D is unclear. Germline-derived CDR1 and CDR2 are MNHEY and SVGAGI. The ends were cut back, 3 bases at V and 1 base at J, with 7 bases in the middle. CDR3 length equals 13 residues. The CDR3 protein is CASSYGGSYEQYF. The CDR3 DNA reads as TGTGCCAGCAGTTATGGCGGTTCCTACGAGCAGTACTTC.

For the CDR3, the DNA is TGCGCCAGCAGCTTGCGCGCCTCCTACGAGCAGTACTTC. Protein product: CASSLRASYEQYF. The chain uses TRBV5-1 and TRBJ2-7; no definite D call. Germline V CDR1 and CDR2: SGHRS, YFSETQ. V was pared by 1 base and J by 0 bases, with 5 bases between. The CDR3 sequence is 13 residues long.

There are a few counts of this clone. The chain has TRBV28 and TRBJ1-1; D gene ambiguous. Between the trimmed V and J ends, which lost 8 bases and 2 bases, there was a span of 9 bases. This CDR3 has 12 amino acids. Germline values: CDR1 MDHEN, CDR2 SYDVKM. CDR3 in DNA: TGTGCCAGCGAGAGATCTAACACTGAAGCTTTCTTT. Translation gives CASERSNTEAFF.

The rearrangement uses TRBV7-9 and TRBJ2-6; perhaps TRBD1 as D (6 bases). The CDR3 is made up of 16 amino acids. Trimming removed 5 bases at V and 2 bases at J, with 13 bases between. The germline CDR1 and CDR2 sequences are SEHNR and FQNEAQ (reference sequence). The CDR3 loop reads CASSMDRRPGANVLTF. For the CDR3, the DNA is TGTGCCAGCAGCATGGACAGACGGCCTGGGGCCAACGTCCTGACTTTC.

The sample holds a few counts of this clone. This sequence joins TRBV30 and TRBJ2-3; TRBD1 agrees at 7 bases. After removal of 0 bases from V and 0 bases from J, the junction contained 3 bases not matched to a gene. CDR1 is GTSNPN, CDR2 SVGIG, per germline (reference sequence). This CDR3 has 15 residues. CDR3: CAWSVGGSSTDTQYF. The CDR3 nucleotides are TGTGCCTGGAGTGTAGGGGGCAGCAGCACAGATACGCAGTATTTT.

This clone has more than one count but fewer than ten. The chain joins TRBV6-1 to TRBJ1-6; D is perhaps TRBD1 (6 bases). V lost 6 bases, J lost 10 bases, and 13 bases lay in between. Germline V CDR1 and CDR2: MNHNS, SASEGT. The CDR3 runs 13 residues. CDR3 amino acids: CASSNRDYSPLHF. Written as DNA, the CDR3 is TGTGCCAGCAGCAACAGGGATTACTCACCCCTCCACTTT.

This clone was seen only a few times. The chain recombines TRBV18 with TRBJ2-7; 10 nucleotides align to TRBD2. CDR3 length equals 14 residues. The V and J ends lost 3 bases and 4 bases, in that order; junction bases with no gene match: 3. Per the germline V gene, CDR1 is KGHSH and CDR2 is LQKENI. Here the CDR3 DNA reads TGTGCCAGCTCACCCGGACTAGCGGTTTACGAGCAGTACTTC. Encoded protein: CASSPGLAVYEQYF.

This clone has more than one count but fewer than ten. The gene calls are TRBV6-6 and TRBJ1-1, with D possibly being TRBD1 (5 bases). This CDR3 has 13 residues. The V gene's germline CDR1 is MNHNY and CDR2 SVGAGI (reference sequence). V gave up 2 bases and J gave up 6 bases, with 10 bases separating them. The CDR3 DNA sequence: TGTGCCAGCAGTTACCGGGGGGAGGCTGAAGCTTTCTTT. It is translated as CASSYRGEAEAFF.

The chain joins TRBV6-5 to TRBJ1-2; D is possibly TRBD1 (6 bases). This CDR3 has 14 residues. The germline gives CDR1 MNHEY, CDR2 SVGAGI. The V and J ends lost 0 bases and 1 base respectively, with 6 bases between them. The CDR3 region is CASSYSDSNYGYTF. DNA of the CDR3: TGTGCCAGCAGTTACTCGGACAGTAACTATGGCTACACCTTC.

This clone was detected a few times. This chain connects TRBV7-3 to TRBJ2-7, with 9 bases fitting TRBD1. Per germline, CDR1 SGHTA and CDR2 FQGTGA. V lost 3 bases, J lost 4 bases, and 7 bases stayed unmatched. The CDR3 runs 15 residues. CDR3 coding DNA: TGTGCCAGCAGCTTGTCCTCGGACAGGGGTTACGAGCAGTACTTC. Translating gives CASSLSSDRGYEQYF.

The chain couples TRBV19 to TRBJ1-2, with 7 bases matching TRBD1. This CDR3 has 13 amino acids. The germline CDR1 and CDR2 sequences are LNHDA and SQIVND (reference sequence). Germline trimming cut 5 bases from V and 3 bases from J; bases unmatched to any gene: 3. CDR3 nucleotide sequence: TGTGCCAGTAGTCGTGACAGGGACTATGGCTACACCTTC. Protein product: CASSRDRDYGYTF.

This clone was counted between two and nine times. The chain couples TRBV19 to TRBJ1-5, with TRBD1 as a possible D gene (6 bases). Per germline, CDR1 LNHDA and CDR2 SQIVND (reference sequence). The CDR3 has 14 amino acids. The V end was cut by 4 bases, the J end by 5 bases, with 12 bases between. This CDR3 is CASSTGDKDQPQHF. In DNA, the CDR3 is TGTGCCAGTAGTACAGGGGATAAGGATCAGCCCCAGCATTTT.

This clone was counted between two and nine times. The chain links TRBV29-1 to TRBJ1-1; 8 bases match TRBD1. This CDR3 is 15 amino acids long. From germline, CDR1 is SQVTM and CDR2 ANQGSEA. Trimming at V came to 5 bases and at J to 5 bases, leaving 13 bases not matched to a gene. The CDR3 loop reads CSVSTYGTGGTEAFF. CDR3 DNA: TGCAGCGTTTCCACCTACGGGACAGGCGGGACTGAAGCTTTCTTT. The complete variable domain, with remaining parts taken from reference TRBV29-1 and TRBJ1-1, reads SAVISQKPSRDICQRGTSLTIQCQVDSQVTMMFWYRQQPGQSLTLIATANQGSEATYESGFVIDKFPISRPNLTFSTLTVSNMSPEDSSIYLCSVSTYGTGGTEAFFGQGTRLTVV.

This clone was seen a few times. The chain couples TRBV30 to TRBJ2-1; unclear D gene. Looked up from germline, CDR1 is GTSNPN and CDR2 is SVGIG (reference sequence). Trimming stripped 0 bases from V and 8 bases from J, with 8 bases between. CDR3 length: 12 amino acids. CDR3 amino acids: CAWSVTVDEQFF. The CDR3, as DNA: TGTGCCTGGAGTGTAACGGTGGATGAGCAGTTCTTC.